The entry below describes one TCR beta chain. This record belongs to a study of low-dose radiotherapy and immunotherapy resistance in tumors. Alpha and beta chains were covered, as first-strand cDNA relied on TRAV- and TRBV-specific primers. The authors amplified TCRs for roughly 20 PCR cycles with a constant-region primer and a V-primer adapter. TCRdb redid the calling of the reads with MiXCR, one entry per CDR3 protein. The sample consists of 6,000 to 9,000 distinct CDR3 sequences, 80% to 90% of them appearing once. The CDR3 extends over 11 amino acids. Trimming took off 7 bases at V and 0 bases at J, with 1 base between the two ends.

This clonotype originated in a human donor with advanced metastatic prostate, ovarian, gallbladder or colorectal cancer (not recorded which). This table probably holds off-target reads from a library built for another chain. The rearrangement uses TRBV12-3 or TRBV12-4 and TRBJ2-1; D uncertain. Here the CDR3 DNA reads TGTGCCAGCACCTCCTACAATGAGCAGTTCTTC. Translating gives CASTSYNEQFF.